Listed below are T cell receptor beta chains from one sample, sequenced in a study of blood T cell repertoires in COVID-19. Clones were sequenced by immunoSEQ multiplex PCR, and TCRdb holds only the in-frame ones, with some missing. Among roughly 60,000 clones, almost 85% were seen once, and the ten largest hold about 3.4%. The sample was peripheral blood. The receptors originated from a man aged 55 to 70 with acute or convalescent COVID-19. CDR3s leave out the opening cysteine and the closing phenylalanine or tryptophan. Fields, in order: V gene, D gene, J gene, CDR3 protein. D genes are given only for firm matches.

v_call: TRBV4-1; d_call: TRBD1; j_call: TRBJ2-2; cdr3_aa: ASSQESIRGQPVTGELF
v_call: TRBV27; d_call: .; j_call: TRBJ1-5; cdr3_aa: ASSKRSGQPQH
v_call: TRBV6-1; d_call: .; j_call: TRBJ1-5; cdr3_aa: ASSDRVRGSNQPQH
v_call: TRBV27; d_call: TRBD1; j_call: TRBJ2-2; cdr3_aa: ASSPDRDHGELF
v_call: TRBV7-9; d_call: .; j_call: TRBJ2-7; cdr3_aa: ASSRIGQFYEQY
v_call: TRBV5-6; d_call: TRBD1; j_call: TRBJ1-5; cdr3_aa: ASSSAGGRGNQPQH
v_call: TRBV9; d_call: .; j_call: TRBJ1-1; cdr3_aa: ASSAPSRGSKAF
v_call: TRBV6-5; d_call: .; j_call: TRBJ1-1; cdr3_aa: ASSYSSTEAF
v_call: TRBV29-1; d_call: TRBD1; j_call: TRBJ1-1; cdr3_aa: SVNRGGTEAF
v_call: TRBV30; d_call: .; j_call: TRBJ2-5; cdr3_aa: AWSQDYKETQY
v_call: TRBV27; d_call: .; j_call: TRBJ1-1; cdr3_aa: ASSRSEDTEAF
v_call: TRBV5-5; d_call: TRBD1; j_call: TRBJ1-2; cdr3_aa: ASSQQGARRDGYT
v_call: TRBV28; d_call: .; j_call: TRBJ1-3; cdr3_aa: ASSFAVSGNTIY
v_call: TRBV6-5; d_call: TRBD1; j_call: TRBJ1-2; cdr3_aa: ASSYSWDRGNGYT
v_call: TRBV9; d_call: TRBD2; j_call: TRBJ2-1; cdr3_aa: ASTQSSGAYNEQF
v_call: TRBV6-1; d_call: .; j_call: TRBJ2-6; cdr3_aa: ASSDLRTGANVLT
v_call: TRBV9; d_call: TRBD1; j_call: TRBJ1-3; cdr3_aa: ASSGGQGAGNTIY
v_call: TRBV7-8; d_call: .; j_call: TRBJ1-6; cdr3_aa: ASSSRSGGPGLYNSPLH
v_call: TRBV6-5; d_call: .; j_call: TRBJ2-5; cdr3_aa: ASSYSMGQTQY
v_call: TRBV19; d_call: TRBD1; j_call: TRBJ1-4; cdr3_aa: ASSPGGLGEKLF
v_call: TRBV2; d_call: TRBD1; j_call: TRBJ1-5; cdr3_aa: ASSPGQGYGNQPQH
v_call: TRBV9; d_call: .; j_call: TRBJ1-2; cdr3_aa: ASSVHWGNYGYT
v_call: TRBV5-1; d_call: .; j_call: TRBJ1-6; cdr3_aa: ASSLAGTLNSPLH
v_call: TRBV7-2; d_call: .; j_call: TRBJ2-7; cdr3_aa: ASSSPSRDYEQY
v_call: TRBV2; d_call: .; j_call: TRBJ1-6; cdr3_aa: ASSEGRGGSPLH
v_call: TRBV19; d_call: .; j_call: TRBJ1-2; cdr3_aa: ASSPYRENYGYT
v_call: TRBV18; d_call: .; j_call: TRBJ2-5; cdr3_aa: ASSPEYQETQY
v_call: TRBV12-5; d_call: TRBD1; j_call: TRBJ1-1; cdr3_aa: ASGLEQGSEAF
v_call: TRBV10-3; d_call: .; j_call: TRBJ1-5; cdr3_aa: AISESKGGVNQPQH
v_call: TRBV19; d_call: TRBD2; j_call: TRBJ2-4; cdr3_aa: ASGGVSRDIQY
v_call: TRBV24-1; d_call: TRBD1; j_call: TRBJ2-6; cdr3_aa: ATSDLWDRASGANVLT
v_call: TRBV5-4; d_call: .; j_call: TRBJ1-2; cdr3_aa: ASSFRKLVRGEGGYT
v_call: TRBV9; d_call: TRBD1; j_call: TRBJ1-6; cdr3_aa: ASSSTTGESPLH
v_call: TRBV9; d_call: TRBD1; j_call: TRBJ1-2; cdr3_aa: ASSVRQGVPNYGYT
v_call: TRBV5-1; d_call: TRBD1; j_call: TRBJ1-2; cdr3_aa: ASSLRTLISGGFDGYT
v_call: TRBV7-2; d_call: .; j_call: TRBJ1-4; cdr3_aa: ASSSRGTTNEKLF
v_call: TRBV6-5; d_call: .; j_call: TRBJ1-1; cdr3_aa: ASTLGNTEAF
v_call: TRBV7-2; d_call: .; j_call: TRBJ2-5; cdr3_aa: ASSLGVPGLPVETQY
v_call: TRBV29-1; d_call: .; j_call: TRBJ1-1; cdr3_aa: SVETVAWTEAF
v_call: TRBV10-3; d_call: .; j_call: TRBJ1-5; cdr3_aa: AIRASGTEVEPQH
v_call: TRBV29-1; d_call: .; j_call: TRBJ1-1; cdr3_aa: SVDRSGGNTEAF
v_call: TRBV18; d_call: .; j_call: TRBJ2-5; cdr3_aa: ASSPPTASQETQY
v_call: TRBV24-1; d_call: .; j_call: TRBJ1-2; cdr3_aa: ATSGNRDGGYT